The clone carrying this T cell receptor (beta chain) was seen more than once but under ten times. Each cDNA held unique molecular identifiers, and template switching gave it a universal primer site. TCRdb reanalysed the 5' RACE reads using MiXCR and keeps one entry per CDR3 protein. The sample has roughly 1,500,000 distinct CDR3 sequences, about 31% seen once; the top ten hold about 0.27%. From germline, CDR1 is SNHLY and CDR2 FYNNEI. This CDR3 has 11 amino acids. Trimming shortened V by 6 bases and J by 11 bases, and 10 bases separated the two germline ends. This record belongs to a study of identical twins.

The chain employs TRBV2 and TRBJ2-2; no firm D call. The TCR was taken from a newborn girl in good health. Sequenced: cord blood. CDR3 sequence reads: CASRDPTELFF. CDR3 coding DNA: TGTGCCAGCAGGGATCCAACAGAGCTGTTTTTT.